Listed below are T cell receptor beta chains from one sample, sequenced in a study of blood T cell repertoires in COVID-19. Profiled with immunoSEQ multiplex PCR; TCRdb holds only in-frame clones, not every one. The sample includes around 300,000 clones, 88% of them seen just once. The sequenced sample was PBMCs or T cells enriched from blood (not recorded which). All receptors derive from a man aged 25-40 years who had recovered from COVID-19. The CDR3 runs from the conserved cysteine through the conserved F or W. The order of the fields is D gene, J gene, clone size, V gene, CDR3 protein, CDR3 DNA. D genes are given only for firm matches. The listing skips clone size in some rows; elsewhere it reads once, few, many or a size class.

- TRBJ2-2 - TRBV27 CASSFGLNTGELFF TGTGCCAGCAGTTTCGGACTTAACACCGGGGAGCTGTTTTTT
- TRBJ2-7 - TRBV7-9 CASSPGAEQYF TGTGCCAGCAGCCCTGGGGCCGAGCAGTACTTC
- TRBJ2-5 - TRBV10-3 CAIRDSPQETQYF TGTGCCATCAGGGACTCACCACAAGAGACCCAGTACTTC
TRBD2 TRBJ2-7 - TRBV2 CAIRRTSGRYEQYF TGTGCCATTCGCCGGACTAGCGGACGATACGAGCAGTACTTC
TRBD2 TRBJ2-1 - TRBV10-2 CASSQTGLFYSEQFF TGCGCCAGCAGTCAGACGGGACTATTCTACAGCGAGCAGTTCTTC
TRBD1 TRBJ1-5 few TRBV4-2 CASPTFRDRGYYSNQPQHF TGTGCCAGCCCTACCTTCCGGGACAGGGGGTACTATAGCAATCAGCCCCAGCATTTT
- TRBJ1-1 - TRBV28 CASTHRTVPNTEAFF TGTGCCAGCACCCATCGGACAGTCCCGAACACTGAAGCTTTCTTT
TRBD1 TRBJ2-4 - TRBV28 CASNTGTENIQYF TGTGCCAGCAATACCGGGACAGAAAACATTCAGTACTTC
TRBD1 TRBJ2-1 - TRBV3-1/TRBV3-2 CASSRHQDRGYNEQFF TGTGCCAGCAGCCGTCATCAGGACAGGGGCTACAATGAGCAGTTCTTC
- TRBJ1-5 - TRBV19 CASSDYGVRSNQPQHF TGTGCCAGTAGCGACTACGGGGTGCGGAGCAATCAGCCCCAGCATTTT
TRBD1 TRBJ1-5 - TRBV11-2 CASSQGTGGAWQPQHF TGTGCCAGCAGCCAGGGGACAGGAGGGGCTTGGCAGCCCCAGCATTTT
- TRBJ2-5 - TRBV7-9 CASSRAGPETQYF TGTGCCAGCAGCCGTGCGGGCCCCGAGACCCAGTACTTC
TRBD1 TRBJ1-1 - TRBV2 CASRLGQGATTEAFF TGTGCCAGCAGGTTGGGACAGGGGGCGACCACTGAAGCTTTCTTT
- TRBJ1-4 - TRBV5-1 CASSPQGPTGPTTNEKLFF TGCGCCAGCAGCCCCCAGGGGCCCACGGGTCCCACAACTAATGAAAAACTGTTTTTT
TRBD1 TRBJ2-3 - TRBV11-3 CASQQGAKDTQYF TGTGCCAGTCAACAGGGGGCTAAAGATACGCAGTATTTT
- TRBJ2-7 - TRBV5-4 CASSQLAGGYGYEQYF TGTGCCAGCAGCCAACTAGCAGGGGGTTATGGCTACGAGCAGTACTTC
- TRBJ2-7 - TRBV12-2 CASRLAPRDRGYEQYF TGTGCAAGTCGCTTAGCTCCCCGGGACAGGGGCTACGAGCAGTACTTC
TRBD1 TRBJ1-2 few TRBV7-9 CASSSGGGGGYTF TGTGCCAGCAGCTCAGGAGGAGGGGGCGGCTACACCTTC
TRBD1 TRBJ1-5 - TRBV3-1/TRBV3-2 CASSQGTGDGNQPQHF TGTGCCAGCAGCCAAGGGACAGGGGACGGCAATCAGCCCCAGCATTTT
- TRBJ2-7 - TRBV5-1 CASSGQPPYEQYF TGCGCCAGCAGCGGGCAGCCACCCTACGAGCAGTACTTC
TRBD1 TRBJ1-2 - TRBV28 CASTLTGGQHGYTF TGTGCCAGCACGTTGACAGGGGGGCAGCATGGCTACACCTTC
TRBD2 TRBJ2-2 - TRBV2 CASSVYGGGATGELFF TGTGCCAGCAGTGTTTACGGCGGGGGGGCAACCGGGGAGCTGTTTTTT
- TRBJ2-7 - TRBV28 CASSLRGAYEQYF TGTGCCAGCAGTTTACGGGGGGCTTACGAGCAGTACTTC
TRBD1 TRBJ2-2 once TRBV19 CASSMTRTGGHTGELFF TGTGCCAGTAGTATGACCCGCACAGGGGGGCACACCGGGGAGCTGTTTTTT
- TRBJ1-5 - TRBV30 CAWSTGLPNQPQHF TGTGCCTGGAGTACGGGACTGCCCAATCAGCCCCAGCATTTT
TRBD1 TRBJ2-2 - TRBV18 CASSPRGGDTGELFF TGTGCCAGCTCACCCCGAGGGGGCGACACCGGGGAGCTGTTTTTT
- TRBJ1-5 - TRBV28 CASSLQGNQPQHF TGTGCCAGCAGTCTCCAGGGGAATCAGCCCCAGCATTTT
TRBD1 TRBJ1-2 few TRBV10-3 CAISTGQGNYGYTF TGTGCCATCTCCACAGGACAGGGGAACTATGGCTACACCTTC
- TRBJ1-1 - TRBV18 CASSPRQDEAFF TGTGCCAGCTCACCACGACAGGATGAAGCTTTCTTT